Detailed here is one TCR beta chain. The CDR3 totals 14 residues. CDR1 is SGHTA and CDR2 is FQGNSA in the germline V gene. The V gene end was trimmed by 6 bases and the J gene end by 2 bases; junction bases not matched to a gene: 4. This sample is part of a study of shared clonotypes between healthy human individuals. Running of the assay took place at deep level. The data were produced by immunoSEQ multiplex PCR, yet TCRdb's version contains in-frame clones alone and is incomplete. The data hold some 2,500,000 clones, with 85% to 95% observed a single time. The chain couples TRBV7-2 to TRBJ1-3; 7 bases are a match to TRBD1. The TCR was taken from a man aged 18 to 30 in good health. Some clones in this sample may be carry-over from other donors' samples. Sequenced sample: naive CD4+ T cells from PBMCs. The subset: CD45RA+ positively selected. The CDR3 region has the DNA TGTGCCAGCAGACTACAGGGGCCTGGAAACACCATATATTTT. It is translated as CASRLQGPGNTIYF.